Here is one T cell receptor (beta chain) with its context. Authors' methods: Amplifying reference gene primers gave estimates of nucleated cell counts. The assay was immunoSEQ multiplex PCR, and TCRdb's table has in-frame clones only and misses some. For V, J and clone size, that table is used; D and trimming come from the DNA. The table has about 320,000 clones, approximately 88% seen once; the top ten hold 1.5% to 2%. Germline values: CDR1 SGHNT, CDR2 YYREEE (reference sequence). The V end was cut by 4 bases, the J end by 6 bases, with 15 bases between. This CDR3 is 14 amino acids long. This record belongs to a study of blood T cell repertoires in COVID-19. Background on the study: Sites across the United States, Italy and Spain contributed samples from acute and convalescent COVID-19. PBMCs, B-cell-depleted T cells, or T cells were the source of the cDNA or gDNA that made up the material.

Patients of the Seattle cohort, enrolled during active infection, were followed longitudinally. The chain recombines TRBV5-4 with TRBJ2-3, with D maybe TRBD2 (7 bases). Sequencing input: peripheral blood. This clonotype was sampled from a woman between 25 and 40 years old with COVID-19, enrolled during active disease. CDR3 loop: CASSLQGRGDTQYF. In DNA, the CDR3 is TGTGCCAGCAGCCTTCAGGGGAGGGGTGATACGCAGTATTTT.